A selection of T cell receptor beta chains follows, all from one sample in a study of T cells expressing NK-cell markers. TCRdb reprocessed the 5' RACE reads; each CDR3 protein has one entry and no DNA is given. This sample's table has 550,000 to 600,000 distinct CDR3 sequences. The specimen was blood T cells: a sorted CD56 or NKG2C T cell subset, CD4+ or CD8+ T cells, or bulk PBMC T cells (not recorded which). The receptors were gathered from a man younger than 35 in good health. Each CDR3 is given with its conserved first and last residue. Fields, in order: J gene, V gene, CDR3 protein.

>TRBJ1-1|TRBV10-3
CAISESRVANTEAFF
>TRBJ2-1|TRBV24-1
CATSVGEGLDNEQFF
>TRBJ2-7|TRBV29-1
CSAHPSRGCYEQYF
>TRBJ2-7|TRBV6-2/TRBV6-3
CASSQPDIFTSYEQYF
>TRBJ2-3|TRBV11-1
CASSLSGRRSSPDTQYF
>TRBJ2-1|TRBV4-1
CASSQDNSGDYNEQFF
>TRBJ2-5|TRBV9
CASSDSGRGVETQYF
>TRBJ2-1|TRBV7-9
CASSAPTSPNEQFF
>TRBJ2-2|TRBV29-1
CSAASSGSLTGELFF
>TRBJ2-7|TRBV28
CASSFLGYEQYF
>TRBJ2-7|TRBV7-2
CASSLTQVGLSYEQYF
>TRBJ1-1|TRBV29-1
CSVEGSNTEAFF
>TRBJ2-7|TRBV12-3/TRBV12-4
CASNPSGGVYEQYF
>TRBJ2-5|TRBV28
CASSFRDRETQYF
>TRBJ2-1|TRBV6-2/TRBV6-3
CASSDRQRAFF
>TRBJ2-3|TRBV7-9
CASSPRIETQYF
>TRBJ2-1|TRBV15
CATSREMRVPFF
>TRBJ2-2|TRBV20-1
CSANQGTGELFF
>TRBJ2-3|TRBV5-5
CASSPIRTSGSGDTQYF
>TRBJ2-7|TRBV7-9
CASTPRDRSSYEQYF
>TRBJ2-7|TRBV7-2
CASSPLGGIEQYF
>TRBJ2-7|TRBV7-2
CASSKTGTTSYEQYF
>TRBJ2-1|TRBV5-1
CASSIPSGGEDEQFF
>TRBJ1-5|TRBV6-4
CASSEGVTQPQHF
>TRBJ2-1|TRBV4-3
CASSQDNSGWGVDNEQFF
>TRBJ2-7|TRBV12-3/TRBV12-4
CASSPPVGSYEQYF
>TRBJ2-1|TRBV12-3/TRBV12-4
CASRKRENEQFF
>TRBJ2-5|TRBV5-1
CASSGGQGQETQYF
>TRBJ2-7|TRBV15
CATSRVQYREQYF
>TRBJ2-1|TRBV5-5
CASSYLTGTYNEQFF
>TRBJ2-5|TRBV12-3/TRBV12-4
CASKGQDWTQYF
>TRBJ2-3|TRBV6-5
CASSYSGQGTDTQYF
>TRBJ2-4|TRBV14
CASSQDVWTTAKNIQYF
>TRBJ2-3|TRBV20-1
CSARGGLVAGSPDTQYF
>TRBJ2-3|TRBV30
CAWSGKGGPDTQYF
>TRBJ2-2|TRBV7-2
CASSLRTPNTGELFF
>TRBJ2-3|TRBV29-1
CSVRGRAIDTDTQYF
>TRBJ2-1|TRBV11-2
CASQSQSGGFDNEQFF
>TRBJ1-2|TRBV6-5
CASSYVSGSGNYGYTF
>TRBJ2-3|TRBV5-1
CASSLGLANADTQYF
>TRBJ1-4|TRBV27
CASSSYSSYRTAVKLFF
>TRBJ2-4|TRBV7-9
CASSSGRLAKNIQYF
>TRBJ2-1|TRBV12-3/TRBV12-4
CASRWTGGLYNEQFF
>TRBJ1-1|TRBV5-1
CASSLGAQGYTEAFF
>TRBJ1-5|TRBV30
CAWSVGQGYQPQHF